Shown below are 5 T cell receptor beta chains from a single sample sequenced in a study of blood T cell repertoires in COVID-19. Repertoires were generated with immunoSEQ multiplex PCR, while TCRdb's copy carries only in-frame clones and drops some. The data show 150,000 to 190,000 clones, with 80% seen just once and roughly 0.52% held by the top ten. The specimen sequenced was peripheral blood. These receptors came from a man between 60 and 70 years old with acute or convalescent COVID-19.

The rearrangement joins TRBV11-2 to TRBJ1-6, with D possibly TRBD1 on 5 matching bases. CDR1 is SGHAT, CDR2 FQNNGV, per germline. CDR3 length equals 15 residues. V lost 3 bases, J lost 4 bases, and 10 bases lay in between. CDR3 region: CASSLVKGYNSPLHF. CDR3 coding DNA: TGTGCCAGCAGCTTGGTAAAGGGGTATAATTCACCCCTCCACTTT.

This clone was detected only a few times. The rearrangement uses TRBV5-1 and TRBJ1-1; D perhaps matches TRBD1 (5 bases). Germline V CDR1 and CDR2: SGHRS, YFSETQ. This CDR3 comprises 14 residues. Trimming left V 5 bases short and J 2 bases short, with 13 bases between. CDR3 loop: CASREGSGNTEAFF. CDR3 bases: TGCGCCAGCAGGGAGGGGAGCGGTAACACTGAAGCTTTCTTT.

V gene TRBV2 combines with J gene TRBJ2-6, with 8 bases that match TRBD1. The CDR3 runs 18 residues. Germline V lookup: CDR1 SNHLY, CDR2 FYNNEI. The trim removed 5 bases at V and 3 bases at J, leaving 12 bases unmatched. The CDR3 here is CASSWTGWRSGGANVLTF. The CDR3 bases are TGTGCCAGCAGTTGGACAGGGTGGCGCTCTGGTGGGGCCAACGTCCTGACTTTC.

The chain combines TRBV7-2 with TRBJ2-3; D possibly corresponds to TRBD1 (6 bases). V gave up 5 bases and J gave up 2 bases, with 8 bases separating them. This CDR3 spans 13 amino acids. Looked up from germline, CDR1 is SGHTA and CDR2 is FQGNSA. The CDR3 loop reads CASSGQPTDTQYF. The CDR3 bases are TGTGCCAGCAGCGGACAGCCCACAGATACGCAGTATTTT.

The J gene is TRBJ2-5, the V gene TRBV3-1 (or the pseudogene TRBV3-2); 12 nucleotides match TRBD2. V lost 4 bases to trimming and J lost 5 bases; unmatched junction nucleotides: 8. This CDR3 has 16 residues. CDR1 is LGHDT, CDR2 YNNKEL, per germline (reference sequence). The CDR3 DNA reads TGTGCCAGCAGCCTCGGCGGACTAGCGGGGCGGGAGACCCAGTACTTC. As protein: CASSLGGLAGRETQYF.